The 19 T cell receptor beta chains presented below share a single source sample, sequenced in a study of T cells after yellow fever vaccination. TCRdb itself ran the 5' RACE reads through MiXCR, one entry per CDR3 protein. The data hold 250,000 to 300,000 distinct CDR3 sequences, with roughly 5% observed a single time. This sample comprised CD4+ T cells sorted from PBMCs, obtained on the day of the yellow fever booster vaccination. The receptors were sampled from a man aged 18 to 29 who received the YFV17D yellow fever vaccine.

The gene calls are TRBV7-9 and TRBJ1-1, with D unclear. Germline V gives CDR1 SEHNR, CDR2 FQNEAQ (reference sequence). CDR3 size: 16 residues. The V end was cut by 5 bases, the J end by 3 bases, with 19 bases between. The chain's CDR3 is CASSNPGPRRDTEAFF. DNA for the CDR3: TGTGCCAGCAGCAACCCCGGGCCCCGAAGGGACACTGAAGCTTTCTTT.

The genes are TRBV5-6 and TRBJ1-1; a weak D match, TRBD1 (6 bases). CDR3 length equals 14 residues. Per germline, CDR1 SGHDT and CDR2 YYEEEE. Trimming left V 5 bases short and J 4 bases short, with 15 bases between. CDR3 DNA: TGTGCCAGCAGTCCTCCGGGCAGGGGCACTGAAGCTTTCTTT. It codes for CASSPPGRGTEAFF.

J is TRBJ2-7 and V is TRBV7-9; TRBD1 agrees at 7 bases. Germline V gives CDR1 SEHNR, CDR2 FQNEAQ (reference sequence). The CDR3 spans 14 residues. After removal of 7 bases from V and 2 bases from J, the junction contained 8 bases not matched to a gene. DNA of the CDR3: TGTGCCAGCAAGGGGACAGCAAACACCTACGAGCAGTACTTC. The encoded protein is CASKGTANTYEQYF.

The sample holds many counts of this clonotype. The chain joins TRBV6-6 to TRBJ2-7; 12 bases line up with TRBD1. Germline V gene lookup returns CDR1 MNHNY and CDR2 SVGAGI (reference sequence). This CDR3 is 14 amino acids long. J was trimmed by 6 bases and V by 2 bases; bases with no gene match: 2. CDR3 residues: CASSYGDRGREQYV. As DNA, the CDR3 is TGTGCCAGCAGTTACGGGGACAGGGGGCGCGAGCAGTACGTC.

J is TRBJ2-5 and V is TRBV5-1, with 11 bases identical to TRBD2. The V gene end was trimmed by 4 bases and the J gene end by 5 bases; junction bases not matched to a gene: 10. Germline V gene lookup returns CDR1 SGHRS and CDR2 YFSETQ. There are 16 residues in the CDR3. CDR3 in amino acids: CASSLSASGGMETQYF. As DNA, the CDR3 is TGCGCCAGCAGCCTGTCGGCTAGCGGGGGGATGGAGACCCAGTACTTC.

V usage is TRBV5-1 and J usage is TRBJ2-1; a weak D match, TRBD1 (6 bases). This CDR3 has 15 residues. The V gene lost 0 bases and the J gene lost 1 base, with 8 bases spanning the gap. The germline V gene has CDR1 SGHRS and CDR2 YFSETQ. The CDR3 DNA is TGCGCCAGCAGCTTGGAGGGGGAGTCCTACAATGAGCAGTTCTTC. Protein: CASSLEGESYNEQFF.

Many counts were recorded for this clonotype. The genes are TRBV4-3 and TRBJ2-3; a possible D gene is TRBD1 (6 bases). The CDR3 is 14 amino acids. V shed 3 bases and J shed 0 bases, with 7 bases lying between them. Germline CDR1 LGHNA, CDR2 YSLEER. CDR3 sequence (DNA): TGCGCCAGCAGCCAGGGGGCTAGCACAGATACGCAGTATTTT. Its protein is CASSQGASTDTQYF.

CDR3 nucleotide sequence: TGCGCCAGCAGCTTACAGGGGGCCACCGGGGAGCTGTTTTTT. The encoded protein is CASSLQGATGELFF. The V gene is TRBV5-1, the J gene TRBJ2-2, with TRBD1 matching 9 bases. This CDR3 comprises 14 residues. The V and J ends lost 2 bases and 4 bases, in that order; junction bases with no gene match: 0. The germline gives CDR1 SGHRS, CDR2 YFSETQ.

A few counts support this clonotype. V gene TRBV30 combines with J gene TRBJ2-5; D might be TRBD2 (5 bases). V lost 5 bases, J lost 4 bases, and 20 bases lay in between. This CDR3 has 15 amino acids. The V gene's germline CDR1 is GTSNPN and CDR2 SVGIG (reference sequence). The CDR3 DNA reads TGTGCCTGGGATACGCTAGGACTGGGCCCAGAGACCCAGTACTTC. It codes for CAWDTLGLGPETQYF.

The sample holds many counts of this clonotype. This chain connects TRBV11-2 to TRBJ2-7, with D unresolved. Trimming left V 3 bases short and J 4 bases short, with 16 bases between. Germline V gene sequence: CDR1 SGHAT, CDR2 FQNNGV. This CDR3 has 15 residues. The chain's CDR3 is CASSFRVALLYEQYF. DNA of the CDR3: TGTGCCAGCAGCTTTCGCGTAGCTTTGCTATACGAGCAGTACTTC.

This clonotype was counted a few times. The V call is TRBV7-2, the J call TRBJ2-7; weak D call: TRBD1 (5 bases). The CDR3 contains 13 residues. V was pared by 2 bases and J by 1 base, with 6 bases between. Germline loops: CDR1 SGHTA, CDR2 FQGNSA. The CDR3 nucleotides read TGTGCCAGCAGCTTACGACAGTCCTACGAGCAGTACTTC. As protein: CASSLRQSYEQYF.

This clonotype has at least ten counts. The chain joins TRBV4-3 to TRBJ1-6; TRBD1 aligns across 9 bases. The CDR3 length is 15 residues. The V gene's germline CDR1 is LGHNA and CDR2 YSLEER. The ends lost 1 base at V and 8 bases at J; junction bases unmatched: 3. In DNA, the CDR3 is TGCGCCAGCAGCCAAGGGGACAGGGACTATTCACCCCTCCACTTT. This encodes CASSQGDRDYSPLHF.

This clonotype was detected ten times or more. This chain uses TRBV7-2 with TRBJ2-7; no firm D call. The CDR3 contains 13 residues. Germline lookup yields CDR1 SGHTA and CDR2 FQGNSA. V shed 7 bases and J shed 4 bases, with 14 bases lying between them. The CDR3 region has the DNA TGTGCCAGCACCCCCTCGTGGGGATACGAGCAGTACTTC. It specifies CASTPSWGYEQYF.

This clonotype occurred many times. The V and J genes are TRBV11-2 and TRBJ2-3; D might be TRBD2 (6 bases). The V and J ends lost 6 bases and 8 bases respectively, with 15 bases between them. The CDR3 is 13 amino acids. Germline assignment: CDR1 SGHAT and CDR2 FQNNGV. This chain's CDR3 is CASSRGSEGTQYF. CDR3 nucleotides: TGTGCCAGCAGTCGAGGGTCGGAGGGTACGCAGTATTTT.

The chain links TRBV5-1 to TRBJ2-2; TRBD1 matches 8 bases. The V gene end was trimmed by 2 bases and the J gene end by 6 bases; junction bases not matched to a gene: 3. Germline CDR1 reads SGHRS; CDR2 reads YFSETQ. The CDR3 loop spans 14 amino acids. The CDR3 region is CASSFRGRSGELFF. The CDR3 DNA is TGCGCCAGCAGCTTCAGGGGGCGCTCCGGGGAGCTGTTTTTT.

This clonotype was observed a few times. The rearrangement links TRBV7-9 to TRBJ2-6; 7 nucleotides line up with TRBD1. Germline CDR1 and CDR2: SEHNR and FQNEAQ (reference sequence). CDR3 length equals 14 residues. V lost 7 bases and J lost 3; bases outside the gene matches: 3. The CDR3 nucleotides are TGTGCCAGCATACAGGGGTATGGGGCCAACGTCCTGACTTTC. This gives the protein CASIQGYGANVLTF.

This clonotype has a handful of counts. V usage is TRBV12-3 or TRBV12-4 and J usage is TRBJ1-5, with D perhaps matching TRBD1 (6 bases). V gave up 6 bases and J gave up 6 bases, with 15 bases separating them. The CDR3 is 14 amino acids. The CDR3 coding sequence is TGTGCCAGCAGCCTCGGGGGGGGGCTTCAGCCCCAGCATTTT. Translating it yields CASSLGGGLQPQHF.

This rearrangement joins TRBV7-2 to TRBJ2-3; D gene uncertain. With 3 bases removed from V and 4 bases from J, the gap between germline ends came to 5 bases. Germline values: CDR1 SGHTA, CDR2 FQGNSA. This CDR3 spans 12 amino acids. CDR3 sequence: CASSLIADTQYF. The CDR3 region has the DNA TGTGCCAGCAGCTTGATCGCAGATACGCAGTATTTT. Full variable domain (outside the CDR3, taken from reference TRBV7-2 and TRBJ2-3): GAGVSQSPSNKVTEKGKDVELRCDPISGHTALYWYRQSLGQGLEFLIYFQGNSAPDKSGLPSDRFSAERTGGSVSTLTIQRTQQEDSAVYLCASSLIADTQYFGPGTRLTVL.

This clonotype has at least ten counts. The J gene is TRBJ1-1, the V gene TRBV20-1; D is ambiguous. V was clipped by 5 bases and J by 6 bases, with 4 bases between them. This CDR3 spans 9 amino acids. CDR1 and CDR2 from the germline V gene are DFQATT and SNEGSKA (reference sequence). CDR3: CSAGPEAFF. CDR3 DNA sequence: TGCAGTGCTGGACCTGAAGCTTTCTTT.